These T cell receptor beta chains were read from a single sample in a study of blood T cells in healthy people across ages. TCRdb re-called the 5' RACE reads through MiXCR, storing one row per CDR3 protein. The table lists around 1,700,000 distinct CDR3 sequences, over 25% of them singletons. The sequenced material came from blood. The receptors shown here come from a woman in her 30s in good health. CDR3s include the opening cysteine and the closing phenylalanine or tryptophan. A D gene is named only where the DNA matches it firmly. Expanded clones get a size class; other rows say once, few or many, or leave the size out.

V gene: TRBV20-1; D gene: TRBD1; J gene: TRBJ2-3; clone size: NA; CDR3 DNA: TGCAGTGCTAGAGACCCTGGACAGGCCCTGGGGACAGATACGCAGTATTTT; CDR3 protein: CSARDPGQALGTDTQYF
V gene: TRBV28; D gene: NA; J gene: TRBJ1-5; clone size: NA; CDR3 DNA: TGTGCCAGCAGTTTGGAGATCGGGCCCCAGCATTTT; CDR3 protein: CASSLEIGPQHF
V gene: TRBV2; D gene: NA; J gene: TRBJ2-6; clone size: NA; CDR3 DNA: TGTGCCAGCACGAGGCCGGGACGGCCTAGCTCTGGGGCCAACGTCCTGACTTTC; CDR3 protein: CASTRPGRPSSGANVLTF
V gene: TRBV5-1; D gene: TRBD2; J gene: TRBJ2-1; clone size: NA; CDR3 DNA: TGCGCCAGCAGCTTTTCTAGCGGGCGTGGGGATGAGCAGTTCTTC; CDR3 protein: CASSFSSGRGDEQFF
V gene: TRBV5-1; D gene: TRBD2; J gene: TRBJ2-5; clone size: NA; CDR3 DNA: TGCGCCAGCAGCTTTGGGTCTGGACTAGGAGAGACCCAGTACTTC; CDR3 protein: CASSFGSGLGETQYF
V gene: TRBV27; D gene: NA; J gene: TRBJ2-3; clone size: NA; CDR3 DNA: TGTGTCAGCGGGCGCACAGATACGCAGTATTTT; CDR3 protein: CVSGRTDTQYF
V gene: TRBV12-3/TRBV12-4; D gene: TRBD1; J gene: TRBJ1-1; clone size: NA; CDR3 DNA: TGTGCCAGCAGTTTATATCAGGGGGCGACTGACGCTTTCTTT; CDR3 protein: CASSLYQGATDAFF
V gene: TRBV6-1; D gene: NA; J gene: TRBJ2-5; clone size: many; CDR3 DNA: TGTGCCAGCAGTGAAGTAGGCAGAGAAGAGACCCAGTACTTC; CDR3 protein: CASSEVGREETQYF
V gene: TRBV6-5; D gene: NA; J gene: TRBJ2-1; clone size: NA; CDR3 DNA: TGTGCCAGCAGTTATAAGGGGGAGGGATACAATGAGCAGTTCTTC; CDR3 protein: CASSYKGEGYNEQFF
V gene: TRBV10-3; D gene: TRBD1; J gene: TRBJ2-1; clone size: NA; CDR3 DNA: TGTGCCATCAGTGAGGTAACGAGGGGGCTGAACAATGAGCAGTTCTTC; CDR3 protein: CAISEVTRGLNNEQFF
V gene: TRBV30; D gene: TRBD1; J gene: TRBJ2-7; clone size: few; CDR3 DNA: TGTGCCTGCACAGGGGGGTACTACGAGCAGTACTTC; CDR3 protein: CACTGGYYEQYF
V gene: TRBV7-9; D gene: NA; J gene: TRBJ2-7; clone size: few; CDR3 DNA: TGTGCCGTTATTTTGGACTCCCGAACCTACGAGCAGTACTTC; CDR3 protein: CAVILDSRTYEQYF
V gene: TRBV16; D gene: TRBD1; J gene: TRBJ1-5; clone size: NA; CDR3 DNA: TGTGCCAGCAGCCAACCAGGGGGGGGTAGCAATCAGCCCCAGCATTTT; CDR3 protein: CASSQPGGGSNQPQHF
V gene: TRBV18; D gene: NA; J gene: TRBJ2-2; clone size: NA; CDR3 DNA: TGTGCCAGCTCACCAGAATCCAGGGTCAACACCGGGGAGCTGTTTTTT; CDR3 protein: CASSPESRVNTGELFF
V gene: TRBV5-1; D gene: TRBD1; J gene: TRBJ2-3; clone size: few; CDR3 DNA: TGCGCCAGCAGCCACCGGGACAGGGGGCCCAAGGGAGATACGCAGTATTTT; CDR3 protein: CASSHRDRGPKGDTQYF
V gene: TRBV20-1; D gene: NA; J gene: TRBJ2-3; clone size: many; CDR3 DNA: TGCAGTGCCCGGAGCGACCTAGGCACAGATACGCAGTATTTT; CDR3 protein: CSARSDLGTDTQYF
V gene: TRBV12-3/TRBV12-4; D gene: TRBD1; J gene: TRBJ1-4; clone size: NA; CDR3 DNA: TGTGCCAGCAGTCGACAGGGGGCGCGCGAAAAACTGTTTTTT; CDR3 protein: CASSRQGAREKLFF
V gene: TRBV7-8; D gene: TRBD2; J gene: TRBJ2-5; clone size: NA; CDR3 DNA: TGTGCCAGCAGCTTGGTGACTAGCGGGGGGGAAGAGACCCAGTACTTC; CDR3 protein: CASSLVTSGGEETQYF
V gene: TRBV10-3; D gene: NA; J gene: TRBJ1-1; clone size: NA; CDR3 DNA: TGTGCCATCAAGGGAGCTCGTGCTGAAGCTTTCTTT; CDR3 protein: CAIKGARAEAFF
V gene: TRBV20-1; D gene: NA; J gene: TRBJ2-1; clone size: NA; CDR3 DNA: TGCAGTGCTAGCAGGGTCCGGGGAGGTCAAAATGAGCAGTTCTTC; CDR3 protein: CSASRVRGGQNEQFF
V gene: TRBV12-3/TRBV12-4; D gene: NA; J gene: TRBJ1-1; clone size: many; CDR3 DNA: TGTGCCAGCAGTGAAGGGAACACTGAAGCTTTCTTT; CDR3 protein: CASSEGNTEAFF
V gene: TRBV9; D gene: TRBD2; J gene: TRBJ2-3; clone size: NA; CDR3 DNA: TGTGCCGGCAGCCCATGGGGAGGGAACGCAGATACGCAGTATTTT; CDR3 protein: CAGSPWGGNADTQYF